This TCR beta chain is from a study of cytomegalovirus exposure and HLA in healthy donors. PCR was performed using 60 Vbeta and 13 Jbeta primers. Here immunoSEQ multiplex PCR was the method, and the copy in TCRdb shows in-frame clones only, minus some. The table records 130,000 to 150,000 clones, roughly three quarters of them present only once. V gave up 7 bases and J gave up 8 bases, with 14 bases separating them. CDR1 and CDR2 (germline): SNHLY, FYNNEI. The CDR3 sequence is 12 residues long. J is TRBJ1-2 and V is TRBV2; D remains unclear. This sequence originates from a woman in her 40s in good health and CMV-seropositive. Sequenced material: PBMCs. In DNA form, the CDR3 reads TGTGCCAGCATTTACACGGAGGGAGGCTACACCTTC. Protein sequence: CASIYTEGGYTF.